Described below is a single TCR beta chain sequence and its context. What it binds is not known. Before the COVID-19 pandemic, during about 2010-2018, CD4+ T cells were taken from unexposed donors. The cells were cultured for about ten days before CD4+ T cells were isolated. The CDR3 totals 15 residues. Germline loops: CDR1 LGHDT, CDR2 YNNKEL (reference sequence). V trimming: 6 bases; J trimming: 5 bases; junction bases outside the gene matches: 11. The repertoire was sequenced with immunoSEQ multiplex PCR; TCRdb's copy has only in-frame clones and lacks some. The sample contains some 30,000 clones, 76% of which appear only once. The data originate from a study of CD4 T cells in relation to SARS-CoV-2 and coronaviruses. Study overall: The restricting HLA molecule for shared crossreactive spike epitopes was mapped. Study-level results: Approximately 65% of donors had memory CD4+ clonotypes crossrecognizing SARS-CoV-2 and common cold coronavirus spike.

The chain combines TRBV3-1 (or the pseudogene TRBV3-2) with TRBJ2-7; 9 positions match TRBD2. This sequence was found in a human donor in good health. Specimen: CD4+ T cells from PBMCs, cultured in vitro. The CDR3 reads CASSHTSSGNDEQYF. CDR3 DNA sequence: TGTGCCAGCAGTCACACCTCTAGCGGGAACGACGAGCAGTACTTC.